This T cell receptor beta chain came from a study of T cell repertoires in cytomegalovirus infection. Study results and caveats: In two of eight donors, the top clonotype was HLA-C-restricted CMV-specific.

TCRdb fed the reads into MiXCR, producing one record per CDR3 protein. This table has about 740,000 distinct CDR3 sequences, 35% to 45% appearing once. As regards this clonotype: Its matching antigen is unknown.

Sequenced material: PBMCs. This receptor was identified in a human donor in good health (CMV status not recorded). Some clones in this sample may be carry-over from other donors' samples.

CDR3 region: CASSPRDRGLPTDTQYF. The DNA for the CDR3 is TGCGCCAGCAGCCCGCGGGACAGGGGGCTCCCCACAGATACGCAGTATTTT. The gene calls are TRBV4-1 and TRBJ2-3; 12 bases are shared with TRBD1. CDR1 and CDR2 from the germline V gene are MGHRA and YSYEKL. The V gene end was trimmed by 4 bases and the J gene end by 2 bases; junction bases not matched to a gene: 7. This CDR3 region has 17 residues.